This T cell receptor beta chain was captured in a study of cytomegalovirus exposure and HLA in healthy donors (dated by TCRdb to the late 2010s). The study in broad terms: According to a later analysis, the approximately 120 validation repertoires were produced on the same platform as the 666 repertoires of the first cohort. The study was designed to test whether signatures of past pathogen exposure could be identified by cataloging public T cell receptors. Along with the approximately 700-subject first cohort, a separate validation cohort of 120 different subjects was used. To predict cytomegalovirus infection status, the study brought together high-throughput TCR immunosequencing, statistical association of individual TCRs with disease status, and machine learning. General study outcomes and caveats: A later analysis had no HLA typing for the validation cohort, so co-occurrence there was scored across all 120 or so repertoires. Subsequent analysis determined that TCRs grouped into clusters in the first cohort also showed a tendency toward co-occurrence across the 120 or so validation repertoires, and 85% to 95% of cluster scores exceeded 0. In both the original and validation cohorts, the classifier was reported to diagnose cytomegalovirus status with high specificity and sensitivity. Most TCR sequences were observed very rarely across donors, whereas some public TCRs were present in many individuals. The authors suggested that the approach could potentially be generalized to other disease states and immunological phenotypes. The study gave a list of some 150 TCR beta chains associated with cytomegalovirus. In vitro tests confirmed that a few of the cytomegalovirus-associated TCR beta chains recognize cytomegalovirus antigens.

The donors belonged to the validation cohort of around 120 subjects, which was separate from the approximately 700-subject first cohort. This clone was recorded only once. Its recognized antigen is unknown. Per-base quality was not reported, and no clone a single base away is much larger than it. Library creation used the immunoSEQ multiplex PCR assay. On the study's bioinformatics: A statistical classification framework was built to diagnose cytomegalovirus status from the catalog of TCR beta chain sequences. In its TCRdb copy, this immuneACCESS table keeps in-frame sequences only and misses some clones. Where compared with another copy, unresolved V genes explain less than half of these, and the others have no known cause. Clone size and V and J calls were adopted from that table, with D and trimming inferred from the DNA. The sample has some 130,000 clones on record, about 86% of them singletons. Less than 3.5% of the sample lies in the top ten.

The CDR3 covers 13 residues, taking in both the cysteine and the phenylalanine. Solely the CDR3 DNA is kept, with 39 bases framed from the first base. Based on the germline V gene (reference sequence), the CDR1 and CDR2 sequences are MNHEY and SMNVEV. The V end loses 7 bases and the J end loses 4 bases, and a stretch of 11 bases separates them. The chain couples TRBV27 to TRBJ2-1; the D gene is perhaps TRBD2, on 6 matching bases. This receptor was obtained from a man aged 18 to 29 in good health and CMV-seronegative. Specimen: PBMCs. In nucleotide form, the sequence is TGTGCCAGCATGGGGACTGGGTACAATGAGCAGTTCTTC. Its amino acids are CASMGTGYNEQFF.